The subject of this entry is one T cell receptor (beta chain). The antigen is unknown. Researchers reported sorting CD4+ naive, central memory, regulatory and stem cell-like memory cells via CD45RO/CCR7/CD25/CD127/CD95/CD27. Expressed TCRB transcripts were sequenced because the isolated RNA had all been reverse transcribed beforehand. Generated by immunoSEQ multiplex PCR, the TCRdb table keeps only in-frame clones and is missing some. Here the sample spans roughly 330,000 clones, 13% being singletons. The sample is drawn from a study of beta chain features in type 1 diabetes. Study-level points and caveats: Type 1 diabetes patients showed a moderate but significant shortening of TCRB CDR3s in all four CD4+ subsets. In comparison with healthy donors, patients had naive, central memory and Treg TCRB repertoires that appeared more similar. PCR might favor shorter templates, equally in patients and controls.

The source of this sequence is a woman aged 18-29 years with type 1 diabetes. Sequenced input: naive CD4+ T cells from blood.

CDR3 sequence (DNA): TGTGCCATTTCCGAGGGAAGCCCCAGAGGCTACACCTTC. It codes for CAISEGSPRGYTF. V gene TRBV19 combines with J gene TRBJ1-2; D is ambiguous. Germline CDR1 LNHDA, CDR2 SQIVND (reference sequence). Trimming left V 10 bases short and J 8 bases short, with 20 bases between. The CDR3 contains 13 residues.